Listed below are T cell receptor beta chains from one sample, sequenced in a study of CD8+ T cells in alopecia areata. TCRdb's copy holds only in-frame clones and misses some; the assay was immunoSEQ multiplex PCR. The sample yields 200,000 to 250,000 clones, 50% to 60% seen once. The sequencing here drew on CD4+ T cells sorted from blood, taken at week 0. These receptors were obtained from a human donor with alopecia areata. CDR3s include the opening cysteine and the closing phenylalanine or tryptophan. The D gene is left open where the match is weak. Rows give clone size only sometimes, using once, few, many, or a class for an expanded clone.

d_call: NA; clone_size: few; v_call: TRBV29-1; j_call: TRBJ1-2; cdr3_aa: CSVETQGANYGYTF; cdr3_nt: TGCAGCGTTGAAACCCAGGGAGCTAACTATGGCTACACCTTC
d_call: NA; clone_size: NA; v_call: TRBV13; j_call: TRBJ1-2; cdr3_aa: CASSLSGVSNRPVSGYTF; cdr3_nt: TGTGCCAGCAGCTTAAGTGGGGTTTCGAACCGTCCGGTTAGCGGCTACACCTTC
d_call: NA; clone_size: NA; v_call: TRBV5-1; j_call: TRBJ1-6; cdr3_aa: CASSLRETRDSPLHF; cdr3_nt: TGCGCCAGCAGCTTGAGGGAGACACGAGATTCACCCCTCCACTTT
d_call: TRBD1; clone_size: NA; v_call: TRBV6-5; j_call: TRBJ1-4; cdr3_aa: CASSYSPDRGYEKLFF; cdr3_nt: TGTGCCAGCAGTTACTCCCCGGACAGGGGGTATGAAAAACTGTTTTTT
d_call: NA; clone_size: NA; v_call: TRBV29-1; j_call: TRBJ1-2; cdr3_aa: CSVLRQLYGYTF; cdr3_nt: TGCAGCGTCTTGAGACAGCTCTATGGCTACACCTTC
d_call: NA; clone_size: few; v_call: TRBV5-1; j_call: TRBJ2-5; cdr3_aa: CASSLKETQYF; cdr3_nt: TGCGCCAGCAGCTTAAAAGAGACCCAGTACTTC
d_call: NA; clone_size: few; v_call: TRBV29-1; j_call: TRBJ2-1; cdr3_aa: CSVDEGLGYNEQFF; cdr3_nt: TGCAGCGTTGACGAGGGCTTGGGATACAATGAGCAGTTCTTC
d_call: TRBD1; clone_size: once; v_call: TRBV25-1; j_call: TRBJ1-2; cdr3_aa: CASSDHGTGGAGYGYTF; cdr3_nt: TGTGCCAGCAGTGACCACGGGACAGGGGGCGCGGGCTATGGCTACACCTTC
d_call: NA; clone_size: NA; v_call: TRBV2; j_call: TRBJ1-1; cdr3_aa: CASSESVVRVAEAFF; cdr3_nt: TGTGCCAGCAGTGAAAGTGTGGTAAGGGTGGCTGAAGCTTTCTTT
d_call: TRBD1; clone_size: NA; v_call: TRBV30; j_call: TRBJ2-5; cdr3_aa: CAWNRGRETQYF; cdr3_nt: TGTGCCTGGAACAGGGGTCGAGAGACCCAGTACTTC
d_call: NA; clone_size: NA; v_call: TRBV5-1; j_call: TRBJ2-2; cdr3_aa: CASSLGLSNTGELFF; cdr3_nt: TGCGCCAGCAGCTTGGGACTCTCGAACACCGGGGAGCTGTTTTTT
d_call: NA; clone_size: few; v_call: TRBV4-1; j_call: TRBJ2-4; cdr3_aa: CASSQGYSAKNIQYF; cdr3_nt: TGCGCCAGCAGCCAAGGGTACTCAGCCAAAAACATTCAGTACTTC
d_call: TRBD1; clone_size: NA; v_call: TRBV13; j_call: TRBJ1-1; cdr3_aa: CASSRRTGGTEAFF; cdr3_nt: TGTGCCAGCAGCAGGAGGACAGGGGGCACTGAAGCTTTCTTT
d_call: NA; clone_size: NA; v_call: TRBV2; j_call: TRBJ2-7; cdr3_aa: CASSEGSLPYEQYF; cdr3_nt: TGTGCCAGCAGTGAGGGCAGCCTGCCCTACGAGCAGTACTTC
d_call: NA; clone_size: few; v_call: TRBV11-2; j_call: TRBJ2-2; cdr3_aa: CASSFTFGELFF; cdr3_nt: TGTGCCAGCAGCTTCACCTTTGGGGAGCTGTTTTTT
d_call: NA; clone_size: NA; v_call: TRBV7-2; j_call: TRBJ2-3; cdr3_aa: CASSFRGSLSTDTQYF; cdr3_nt: TGTGCCAGCAGCTTCCGCGGTTCGCTTAGCACAGATACGCAGTATTTT
d_call: TRBD2; clone_size: few; v_call: TRBV30; j_call: TRBJ2-1; cdr3_aa: CAWSYGTSGSRRNEQFF; cdr3_nt: TGTGCCTGGAGTTACGGGACTAGCGGGAGTAGGCGCAATGAGCAGTTCTTC
d_call: TRBD1; clone_size: NA; v_call: TRBV29-1; j_call: TRBJ1-1; cdr3_aa: CSVEGRSRDRANTEAFF; cdr3_nt: TGCAGCGTTGAGGGTCGAAGCAGGGACAGGGCGAACACTGAAGCTTTCTTT
d_call: NA; clone_size: NA; v_call: TRBV30; j_call: TRBJ1-3; cdr3_aa: CAWAQGVGNTIYF; cdr3_nt: TGTGCCTGGGCCCAAGGAGTTGGAAACACCATATATTTT
d_call: NA; clone_size: few; v_call: TRBV10-3; j_call: TRBJ2-5; cdr3_aa: CAISSGTLQETQYF; cdr3_nt: TGTGCCATCAGCTCCGGGACCCTCCAAGAGACCCAGTACTTC
d_call: TRBD1; clone_size: NA; v_call: TRBV29-1; j_call: TRBJ2-7; cdr3_aa: CSVGAVTGLEQYF; cdr3_nt: TGCAGCGTTGGGGCCGTGACAGGGCTCGAGCAGTACTTC
d_call: NA; clone_size: few; v_call: TRBV7-9; j_call: TRBJ2-2; cdr3_aa: CASSLGHRDTGELFF; cdr3_nt: TGTGCCAGCAGCTTAGGGCACAGGGACACCGGGGAGCTGTTTTTT
d_call: TRBD2; clone_size: NA; v_call: TRBV6-6; j_call: TRBJ2-7; cdr3_aa: CASSPGLEQYF; cdr3_nt: TGTGCCAGCAGCCCGGGACTAGAGCAGTACTTC
d_call: NA; clone_size: few; v_call: TRBV29-1; j_call: TRBJ2-1; cdr3_aa: CSVEEIRNEQFF; cdr3_nt: TGCAGCGTTGAAGAGATTAGGAATGAGCAGTTCTTC
d_call: NA; clone_size: once; v_call: TRBV29-1; j_call: TRBJ2-7; cdr3_aa: CSFSGPTTEQYF; cdr3_nt: TGCAGCTTTTCGGGCCCGACGACCGAGCAGTACTTC
d_call: TRBD1; clone_size: NA; v_call: TRBV30; j_call: TRBJ2-7; cdr3_aa: CAWSGGQGIEQYF; cdr3_nt: TGTGCCTGGAGTGGGGGACAGGGAATCGAGCAGTACTTC
d_call: NA; clone_size: NA; v_call: TRBV11-2; j_call: TRBJ2-1; cdr3_aa: CASSPPVREQFF; cdr3_nt: TGTGCCAGCAGCCCCCCTGTGAGGGAGCAGTTCTTC
d_call: NA; clone_size: NA; v_call: TRBV6-5; j_call: TRBJ2-7; cdr3_aa: CASSTDKAGYEQYF; cdr3_nt: TGTGCCAGCAGTACCGACAAGGCGGGCTACGAGCAGTACTTC
d_call: NA; clone_size: NA; v_call: TRBV29-1; j_call: TRBJ1-2; cdr3_aa: CSVRLGRDHGYTF; cdr3_nt: TGCAGCGTTCGGTTGGGCAGGGACCATGGCTACACCTTC
d_call: NA; clone_size: NA; v_call: TRBV29-1; j_call: TRBJ2-5; cdr3_aa: CSERDQGRGETQYF; cdr3_nt: TGCAGCGAGAGAGACCAAGGCCGGGGGGAGACCCAGTACTTC
d_call: TRBD2; clone_size: NA; v_call: TRBV6-6; j_call: TRBJ2-7; cdr3_aa: CASRSRRGAYEQYF; cdr3_nt: TGTGCCAGTCGCTCGCGTCGGGGGGCCTACGAGCAGTACTTC
d_call: NA; clone_size: NA; v_call: TRBV7-8; j_call: TRBJ2-5; cdr3_aa: CASSPWDNQETQYF; cdr3_nt: TGTGCCAGCAGCCCCTGGGACAACCAAGAGACCCAGTACTTC
d_call: TRBD2; clone_size: NA; v_call: TRBV5-1; j_call: TRBJ2-3; cdr3_aa: CASSYSGTSGTSTDTQYF; cdr3_nt: TGCGCCAGCAGCTACTCCGGGACTAGCGGAACTAGCACAGATACGCAGTATTTT
d_call: NA; clone_size: few; v_call: TRBV18; j_call: TRBJ1-5; cdr3_aa: CASSPLAGVQQPQHF; cdr3_nt: TGTGCCAGCTCACCACTCGCAGGGGTTCAACAGCCCCAGCATTTT
d_call: NA; clone_size: NA; v_call: TRBV29-1; j_call: TRBJ1-1; cdr3_aa: CSAVNTEAFF; cdr3_nt: TGCAGCGCCGTGAACACTGAAGCTTTCTTT
d_call: NA; clone_size: NA; v_call: TRBV5-1; j_call: TRBJ2-1; cdr3_aa: CASSSDGYNEQFF; cdr3_nt: TGCGCCAGCAGCTCGGACGGCTACAATGAGCAGTTCTTC
d_call: TRBD2; clone_size: once; v_call: TRBV30; j_call: TRBJ2-1; cdr3_aa: CAWNPSGSEVEQFF; cdr3_nt: TGTGCCTGGAATCCTAGCGGGAGTGAGGTTGAGCAGTTCTTC
d_call: NA; clone_size: few; v_call: TRBV7-8; j_call: TRBJ1-2; cdr3_aa: CASSEDGYGYTF; cdr3_nt: TGTGCCAGCAGCGAAGACGGGTATGGCTACACCTTC
d_call: NA; clone_size: few; v_call: TRBV5-1; j_call: TRBJ1-2; cdr3_aa: CASSLAAANYGYTF; cdr3_nt: TGCGCCAGCAGCTTGGCGGCAGCTAACTATGGCTACACCTTC
d_call: NA; clone_size: NA; v_call: TRBV5-1; j_call: TRBJ1-1; cdr3_aa: CASSLELPNTEAFF; cdr3_nt: TGCGCCAGCAGCTTGGAATTGCCGAACACTGAAGCTTTCTTT
d_call: NA; clone_size: NA; v_call: TRBV5-6; j_call: TRBJ1-3; cdr3_aa: CASSLGPSGNTIYF; cdr3_nt: TGTGCCAGCAGCCTGGGTCCCTCTGGAAACACCATATATTTT
d_call: NA; clone_size: few; v_call: TRBV29-1; j_call: TRBJ1-2; cdr3_aa: CSVYSGLGNYGYTF; cdr3_nt: TGCAGCGTTTACTCTGGGCTGGGGAACTATGGCTACACCTTC
d_call: NA; clone_size: NA; v_call: TRBV30; j_call: TRBJ1-5; cdr3_aa: CAWSLGGDQPQHF; cdr3_nt: TGTGCCTGGAGTCTGGGAGGGGATCAGCCCCAGCATTTT
d_call: TRBD2; clone_size: NA; v_call: TRBV4-1; j_call: TRBJ2-1; cdr3_aa: CASSRVFALAGYSSYNEQFF; cdr3_nt: TGCGCCAGCAGCCGGGTTTTTGCACTAGCGGGGTATAGCTCCTACAATGAGCAGTTCTTC
d_call: NA; clone_size: NA; v_call: TRBV7-9; j_call: TRBJ1-1; cdr3_aa: CASSLFGGNTEAFF; cdr3_nt: TGTGCCAGCAGCTTATTCGGAGGGAACACTGAAGCTTTCTTT
d_call: TRBD2; clone_size: few; v_call: TRBV30; j_call: TRBJ2-3; cdr3_aa: CAWSPTQGVAGVTDTQYF; cdr3_nt: TGTGCCTGGAGTCCCACCCAGGGGGTAGCGGGAGTTACAGATACGCAGTATTTT